This T cell receptor beta chain came from a study of identical twins. With 5 bases removed from V and 0 bases from J, the gap between germline ends came to 12 bases. Germline assignment: CDR1 DFQATT and CDR2 SNEGSKA (reference sequence). This CDR3 has 14 residues. With template switching, a universal primer site was added, and the cDNA carried unique molecular identifiers. TCRdb reprocessed the 5' RACE reads with MiXCR, giving one entry per CDR3 protein. The sample has more than 600,000 distinct CDR3 sequences; 15% to 20% are singletons. This clonotype was detected ten times or more. This sample was shared with a second study, whose subject was T cells expressing NK-cell markers.

The chain uses TRBV20-1 and TRBJ2-3, with no clear D. The TCR was taken from a woman in her late teens or twenties in good health. Sequenced input: PBMCs. CDR3 coding DNA: TGCAGTGCTCGTTACCCCTTTAGCACAGATACGCAGTATTTT. Residues: CSARYPFSTDTQYF.